This T cell receptor beta chain was retrieved from a study of blood T cells in healthy people across ages. Study findings and constraints: Diversity of TCR beta per million T cells declined in a roughly linear way with age.

Alongside a J-beta primer mix, a sample-barcoded 5' primer served in a second PCR lasting roughly 6 to 12 cycles. TCRdb ran MiXCR on the 5' RACE reads and lists one entry per CDR3 protein. In the table there are hundreds of thousands of distinct CDR3 sequences, roughly 49% of which are singletons. Total RNA was isolated from each sample in quantities of at least 5 micrograms. On this clonotype itself: What it binds is unknown.

This CDR3 has 13 residues. This rearrangement joins TRBV21-1 to TRBJ2-7; TRBD2, the D gene given by the table, was not confirmed from the DNA. TRBV21-1 is designated a pseudogene. The origin of this receptor is a woman in her sixties in good health. What was sequenced was blood. The CDR3 protein is CTSEGPFSYEQYF. DNA of the CDR3: TGTACCAGCGAGGGACCATTCTCCTACGAGCAGTACTTC.